The clone carrying this T cell receptor beta chain was observed a few times. This sample is drawn from a study of cytomegalovirus exposure and HLA in healthy donors. CDR1 is SQVTM, CDR2 ANQGSEA, per germline. With 4 bases clipped from V and 5 bases from J, the junction kept 7 bases outside the gene matches. The CDR3 length is 13 residues. A multiplex PCR was run with 60 Vbeta primers and 13 Jbeta primers. Assay: immunoSEQ multiplex PCR; the TCRdb copy retains only in-frame clones and omits some. The table has approximately 130,000 clones, approximately 10% seen once. This chain joins TRBV29-1 and TRBJ1-2, with 7 nucleotides matching TRBD1. The clonotype originates from a woman in her 40s in good health and CMV-seropositive. The sequencing input was PBMCs. The CDR3 sequence is CSVGGGPMYGYTF. The CDR3, as DNA: TGCAGCGTTGGAGGGGGCCCGATGTATGGCTACACCTTC.